These T cell receptor beta chains were read from a single sample in a study of shared clonotypes between healthy human individuals. This table comes from immunoSEQ multiplex PCR, and its TCRdb copy is limited to in-frame clones, with some not included. The profile shows 1,100,000 or so clones, 70% to 80% of them singletons. Sequenced sample: memory CD4+ T cells from PBMCs. The receptors originated from a man aged 18 to 30 in good health. Some clones in this sample may be carry-over from other donors' samples. CDR3s include the opening cysteine and the closing phenylalanine or tryptophan. A D gene is named only where the DNA matches it firmly. Rows give clone size only sometimes, using once, few, many, or a class for an expanded clone.

TRBV5-4	TRBJ2-5	.	.	TGTGCCAGCAGCGCGCCCTCGCCGGAAGAGACCCAGTACTTC	CASSAPSPEETQYF
TRBV11-2	TRBJ2-7	TRBD2	once	TGTGCCAGCAGCCAGACACTACTAGCGGGAGGGATCAACGAGCAGTACTTC	CASSQTLLAGGINEQYF
TRBV19	TRBJ1-1	.	.	TGTGCCAGTAGTATAGGGCAATTCGAAGCTTTCTTT	CASSIGQFEAFF
TRBV28	TRBJ2-2	.	.	TGTGCCAGCAAACAGGGAAGGAACACCGGGGAGCTGTTTTTT	CASKQGRNTGELFF
TRBV2	TRBJ1-6	.	.	TGTGCCAGGGCGGGGTTGTCTGGCCCACCCCTCCACTTT	CARAGLSGPPLHF
TRBV15	TRBJ1-2	TRBD1	few	TGTGCCACCAGCAGAGATGGACAGGGGGGTCTTGGCTACACCTTC	CATSRDGQGGLGYTF
TRBV7-2	TRBJ2-7	TRBD1	.	TGTGCCAGCAGCAATCCGGGACAGAAGTCTTACGAGCAGTACTTC	CASSNPGQKSYEQYF
TRBV5-6	TRBJ1-1	TRBD1	.	TGTGCCAGCAGCTTAACGTGGCGACAGGGATCCACTGAAGCTTTCTTT	CASSLTWRQGSTEAFF
TRBV9	TRBJ2-7	.	.	TGTGCCAGCAGCGGAACTAGTAGCGCCTACGAGCAGTACTTC	CASSGTSSAYEQYF
TRBV7-2	TRBJ2-1	TRBD2	.	TGTGCCAGCAGCTTCTCCTCTTCCGCGGGAGTTGGCAATGAGCAGTTCTTC	CASSFSSSAGVGNEQFF
TRBV11-1	TRBJ2-7	.	.	TGTGCCAGCAGCTTAGGAGCGGCCCAGGAGCAGTACTTC	CASSLGAAQEQYF
TRBV5-3	TRBJ1-5	.	.	TGTGCCAGCAGCTCTACCCTCTATAGCAATCAGCCCCAGCATTTT	CASSSTLYSNQPQHF
TRBV28	TRBJ1-3	.	.	TGTGCCAGCACTCATCCAAAGCGCTCTGGAAACACCATATATTTT	CASTHPKRSGNTIYF
TRBV28	TRBJ2-7	TRBD2	.	TGTGCCAGCAGCTCAAAACCGGGACTAGCGGGAGTCGAGCAGTACTTC	CASSSKPGLAGVEQYF